A single sample is the source of the 11 T cell receptor beta chains below, sequenced in a study of T-cell memory formation after mild COVID-19. In TCRdb, the 5' RACE reads were re-called with MiXCR into one record per CDR3 protein. The sample yields a few hundred thousand distinct CDR3 sequences, roughly 20% seen once. Sequences were obtained from PBMCs or a T cell subset sorted from them (not recorded which). Source of these receptors: a man aged 18 to 35 who had mild COVID-19 (a few samples of this study predate the infection). Cell type and time point are not known.

There are a few counts of this clonotype. V and J are TRBV11-2 and TRBJ2-5; 8 positions match TRBD1. CDR3 length: 13 residues. Trimming took 7 bases from V and 5 from J; bases not matched to a gene: 6. Germline CDR1 reads SGHAT; CDR2 reads FQNNGV. The CDR3 is CASTRGPRETQYF. The CDR3 coding sequence is TGTGCCAGCACCAGGGGGCCGAGGGAGACCCAGTACTTC.

This clonotype was seen more than once but under ten times. The chain has TRBV12-3 or TRBV12-4 and TRBJ1-1; D gene uncertain. This CDR3 has 15 amino acids. Trimming pared 1 base from V and 0 bases from J, leaving 9 bases between. The CDR3 protein is CASSLDATMNTEAFF. CDR3 sequence (DNA): TGTGCCAGCAGTTTAGACGCCACCATGAACACTGAAGCTTTCTTT.

This clonotype was detected a few times. The chain recombines TRBV7-2 with TRBJ2-7; D is perhaps TRBD2 (5 bases). In germline, CDR1 is SGHTA, CDR2 FQGNSA. The V end was cut by 0 bases, the J end by 7 bases, with 13 bases between. This CDR3 is 14 amino acids long. This CDR3 is CASSLARASREQYF. The CDR3 DNA reads TGTGCCAGCAGCTTAGCGCGGGCTAGTCGGGAGCAGTACTTC.

The genes are TRBV29-1 and TRBJ2-2; D call uncertain. The germline V and J ends were trimmed by 4 bases and 2 bases, with 8 bases remaining between them. This CDR3 comprises 13 residues. Germline V gene lookup returns CDR1 SQVTM and CDR2 ANQGSEA. The CDR3 loop reads CSVAQPNTGELFF. For the CDR3, the DNA is TGCAGCGTTGCCCAGCCTAACACCGGGGAGCTGTTTTTT.

CDR3: CAWSGDGWGNYGYTF. In DNA, the CDR3 is TGTGCCTGGAGTGGGGATGGTTGGGGAAACTATGGCTACACCTTC. The chain uses TRBV30 and TRBJ1-2; D not resolved. This CDR3 has 15 residues. Trimming left V 1 base short and J 2 bases short, with 14 bases between. Looked up from germline, CDR1 is GTSNPN and CDR2 is SVGIG (reference sequence). Full variable domain (missing parts from reference TRBV30 and TRBJ1-2): SQTIHQWPATLVQPVGSPLSLECTVEGTSNPNLYWYRQAAGRGLQLLFYSVGIGQISSEVPQNLSASRPQDRQFILSSKKLLLSDSGFYLCAWSGDGWGNYGYTFGSGTRLTVV.

The chain combines TRBV12-3 or TRBV12-4 with TRBJ2-7; weak D call: TRBD1 (5 bases). The CDR3 is made up of 13 amino acids. Deletions cut 7 bases from V and 2 bases from J, with 12 bases between. The DNA of the CDR3 is TGTGCCAGCACAGGGCCACCAACCTACGAGCAGTACTTC. Translation: CASTGPPTYEQYF.

This clonotype was seen a handful of times. The chain recombines TRBV4-3 with TRBJ2-5; D perhaps matches TRBD2 (5 bases). The V end was cut by 6 bases, the J end by 5 bases, with 13 bases between. Germline V gives CDR1 LGHNA, CDR2 YSLEER. CDR3 length: 13 amino acids. The CDR3 region has the DNA TGCGCCAGCAGGGTCGCGGGCAGCGAGACCCAGTACTTC. Protein product: CASRVAGSETQYF.

The gene calls are TRBV18 and TRBJ1-5; the D gene is possibly TRBD1 (5 bases). Germline CDR1 reads KGHSH; CDR2 reads LQKENI. CDR3 length: 16 amino acids. The ends were cut back, 3 bases at V and 2 bases at J, with 14 bases in the middle. CDR3 nucleotides: TGTGCCAGCTCACCCGGGCAGGGCAACCGCAATCAGCCCCAGCATTTT. Amino acids: CASSPGQGNRNQPQHF.

This clonotype was detected only a few times. V is TRBV6-2 or TRBV6-3 and J is TRBJ1-1; perhaps TRBD1 as D (6 bases). Germline V gene lookup returns CDR1 MNHEY and CDR2 SVGEGT. The CDR3 is made up of 13 amino acids. Trimming removed 6 bases at V and 1 base at J, with 9 bases between. Here the CDR3 DNA reads TGTGCCAGCAGAAACAGGGAGAACACTGAAGCTTTCTTT. Its translation is CASRNRENTEAFF.

This sequence joins TRBV29-1 and TRBJ2-3; 14 bases are a match to TRBD2. This CDR3 has 15 residues. V lost 7 bases to trimming and J lost 3 bases; unmatched junction nucleotides: 6. Germline V CDR1 and CDR2: SQVTM, ANQGSEA. The DNA of the CDR3 is TGCAGCGGCCAGACTAGCGGGGGGGAAACAGATACGCAGTATTTT. Translating gives CSGQTSGGETDTQYF.

This clonotype appeared a few times. This sequence joins TRBV18 and TRBJ1-1; maybe TRBD1 (6 bases). CDR1 is KGHSH and CDR2 is LQKENI in the germline V gene. Deletions cut 6 bases from V and 1 base from J, with 6 bases between. This CDR3 is 12 amino acids long. The CDR3 spells CASSGQNTEAFF. In DNA, the CDR3 is TGTGCCAGCTCGGGACAGAACACTGAAGCTTTCTTT.